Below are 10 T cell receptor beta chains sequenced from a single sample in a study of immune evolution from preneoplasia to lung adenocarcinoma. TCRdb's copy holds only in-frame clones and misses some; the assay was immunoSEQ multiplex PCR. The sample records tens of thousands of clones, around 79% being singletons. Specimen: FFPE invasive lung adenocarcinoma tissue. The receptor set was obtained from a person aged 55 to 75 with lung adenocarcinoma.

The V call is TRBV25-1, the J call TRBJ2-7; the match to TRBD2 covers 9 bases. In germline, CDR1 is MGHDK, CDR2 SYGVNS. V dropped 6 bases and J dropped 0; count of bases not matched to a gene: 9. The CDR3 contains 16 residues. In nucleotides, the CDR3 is TGTGCCAGCAGACGCCCCGGGACTAGCAGCTCCTACGAGCAGTACTTC. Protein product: CASRRPGTSSSYEQYF.

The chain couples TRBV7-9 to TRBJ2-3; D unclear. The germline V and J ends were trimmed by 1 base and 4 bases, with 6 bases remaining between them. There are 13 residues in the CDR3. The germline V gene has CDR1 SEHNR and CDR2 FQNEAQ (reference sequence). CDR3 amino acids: CASSLGLADTQYF. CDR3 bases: TGTGCCAGCAGCTTAGGTTTAGCAGATACGCAGTATTTT. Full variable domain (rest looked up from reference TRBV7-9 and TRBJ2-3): DTGVSQNPRHKITKRGQNVTFRCDPISEHNRLYWYRQTLGQGPEFLTYFQNEAQLEKSRLLSDRFSAERPKGSFSTLEIQRTEQGDSAMYLCASSLGLADTQYFGPGTRLTVL.

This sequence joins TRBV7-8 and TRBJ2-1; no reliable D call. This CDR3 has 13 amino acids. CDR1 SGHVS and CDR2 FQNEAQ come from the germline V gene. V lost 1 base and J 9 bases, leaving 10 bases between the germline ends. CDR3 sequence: CASSLGVRGEQFF. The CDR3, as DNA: TGTGCCAGCAGCTTAGGTGTCCGAGGTGAGCAGTTCTTC.

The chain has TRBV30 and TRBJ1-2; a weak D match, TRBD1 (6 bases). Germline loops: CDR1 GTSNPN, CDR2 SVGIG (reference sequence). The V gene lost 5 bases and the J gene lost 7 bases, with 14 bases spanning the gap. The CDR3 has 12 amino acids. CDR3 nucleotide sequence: TGTGCCTGGGCCCGTGAGGGGGGTGGCTACACCTTC. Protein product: CAWAREGGGYTF.

Written as DNA, the CDR3 is TGCGCCAGCAGCGGGACTAGCGGGAGGGCCTACACCGGGGAGCTGTTTTTT. Its protein is CASSGTSGRAYTGELFF. The chain carries TRBV10-1 and TRBJ2-2, with 16 bases aligning to TRBD2. CDR1 is WNHNN, CDR2 SYGVQD, per germline (reference sequence). This CDR3 region has 17 residues. After removal of 6 bases from V and 3 bases from J, the junction contained 4 bases not matched to a gene.

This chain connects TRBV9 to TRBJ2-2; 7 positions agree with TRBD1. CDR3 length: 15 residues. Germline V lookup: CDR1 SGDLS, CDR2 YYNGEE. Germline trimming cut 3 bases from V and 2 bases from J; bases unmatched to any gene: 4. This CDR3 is CASSADRVNTGELFF. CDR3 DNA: TGTGCCAGCAGCGCAGACAGGGTCAACACCGGGGAGCTGTTTTTT.

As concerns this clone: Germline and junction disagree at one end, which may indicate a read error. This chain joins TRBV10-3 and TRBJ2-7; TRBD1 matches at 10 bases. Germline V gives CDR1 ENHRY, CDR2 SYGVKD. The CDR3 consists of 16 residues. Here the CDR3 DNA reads TGTGCCATCAGTGAACAGCTAGACAGGGGGCTTCACGAGCAATACTTC. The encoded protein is CAISEQLDRGLHEQYF.

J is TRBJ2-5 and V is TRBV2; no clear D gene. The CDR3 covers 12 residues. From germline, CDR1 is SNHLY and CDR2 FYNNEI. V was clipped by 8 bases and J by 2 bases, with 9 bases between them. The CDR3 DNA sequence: TGTGCCAGCCAAGAACCTCAAGAGACCCAGTACTTC. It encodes CASQEPQETQYF. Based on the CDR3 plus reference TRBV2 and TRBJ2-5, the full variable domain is EPEVTQTPSHQVTQMGQEVILRCVPISNHLYFYWYRQILGQKVEFLVSFYNNEISEKSEIFDDQFSVERPDGSNFTLKIRSTKLEDSAMYFCASQEPQETQYFGPGTRLLVL.

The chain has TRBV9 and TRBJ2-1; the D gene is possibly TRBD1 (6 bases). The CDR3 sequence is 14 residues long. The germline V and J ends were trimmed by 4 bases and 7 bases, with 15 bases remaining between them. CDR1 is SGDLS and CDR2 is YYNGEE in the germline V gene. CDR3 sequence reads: CASSTGTNKNEQFF. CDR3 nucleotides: TGTGCCAGCAGCACCGGGACAAACAAGAATGAGCAGTTCTTC. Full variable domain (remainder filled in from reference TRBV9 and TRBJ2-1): DSGVTQTPKHLITATGQRVTLRCSPRSGDLSVYWYQQSLDQGLQFLIQYYNGEERAKGNILERFSAQQFPDLHSELNLSSLELGDSALYFCASSTGTNKNEQFFGPGTRLTVL.

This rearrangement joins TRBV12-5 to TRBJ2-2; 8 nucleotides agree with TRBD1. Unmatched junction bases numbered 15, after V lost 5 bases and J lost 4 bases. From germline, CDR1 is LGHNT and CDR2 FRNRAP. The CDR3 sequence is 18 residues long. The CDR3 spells CASGPGPGTGRGTGELFF. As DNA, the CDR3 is TGTGCTAGTGGTCCAGGCCCCGGGACAGGACGTGGCACCGGGGAGCTGTTTTTT.